The 14 T cell receptor beta chains below all came from one sample that was sequenced in a study of metastatic and nonmetastatic thyroid tumors. TCRdb re-called clones via MiXCR from the PCR reads. The table has 15,000 to 20,000 clones, around 30% seen once; the top ten hold about 14%. Patients had received no treatment of any kind before thyroid surgery. The source material was tumor tissue. The receptors come from a female donor with papillary thyroid cancer or a benign thyroid nodule (not recorded which). Some clones in this sample may be carry-over from other donors' samples.

The chain combines TRBV11-3 with TRBJ2-1; D gene unclear. Trimming shortened V by 3 bases and J by 8 bases, and 11 bases separated the two germline ends. The CDR3 has 13 amino acids. Germline lookup yields CDR1 SGHNT and CDR2 YENEEA. The CDR3 nucleotides read TGTGCCAGCAGCTTGGGGATGGTTTATGAGCAGTTCTTC. Residues: CASSLGMVYEQFF.

This chain links TRBV12-3 or TRBV12-4 with TRBJ1-1; D unresolved. This CDR3 region has 9 residues. V lost 3 bases and J lost 10, with 3 bases in between. The CDR3 here is CASSLRAFF. The CDR3 DNA reads as TGTGCCAGCAGTTTGAGAGCTTTCTTT.

The chain carries TRBV4-1 and TRBJ2-3, with 11 bases matching TRBD1. Unmatched junction bases numbered 9, after V lost 0 bases and J lost 4 bases. CDR3 length equals 18 residues. Germline CDR1 reads MGHRA; CDR2 reads YSYEKL. The CDR3 bases are TGCGCCAGCAGCCAAGATTACCCGGGACAGGGGGGTGCAGATACGCAGTATTTT. Encoded protein: CASSQDYPGQGGADTQYF.

This clone has more than one count but fewer than ten. The chain carries TRBV10-3 and TRBJ2-7; 14 positions match TRBD2. Germline assignment: CDR1 ENHRY and CDR2 SYGVKD. Trimming took 4 bases from V and 4 from J; bases not matched to a gene: 12. There are 18 residues in the CDR3. In nucleotides, the CDR3 is TGTGCCATCAGTGGAAGGGAGAGACTAGCGGGGGGGAGGTACGAGCAGTACTTC. As protein: CAISGRERLAGGRYEQYF.

This clone is labeled medium-sized. The J gene is TRBJ2-7, the V gene TRBV28; D ambiguous. Trimming took 6 bases from V and 0 from J, leaving 15 bases between them. The germline CDR1 and CDR2 sequences are MDHEN and SYDVKM. This CDR3 comprises 15 residues. This chain's CDR3 is CASRSLGGSSYEQYF. CDR3 nucleotide sequence: TGTGCCAGCAGGTCCCTGGGCGGCAGCTCCTACGAGCAGTACTTC.

This chain connects TRBV6-1 to TRBJ1-5; D gene ambiguous. The CDR3 consists of 15 residues. Germline CDR1 reads MNHNS; CDR2 reads SASEGT. V was shortened by 10 bases and J by 1 base, with 17 bases between the two germline ends. The CDR3 sequence is CAITPQLGSNQPQHF. CDR3 nucleotide sequence: TGTGCCATCACCCCCCAGTTGGGGAGCAATCAGCCCCAGCATTTT.

Comments on this clone: A read error is possible here, since a much larger clone lies one base away. Additional DNA sequences in this sample encode the identical CDR3. This chain uses TRBV11-2 with TRBJ2-5; D could derive from TRBD1 or TRBD2 (5 bases each). The germline gives CDR1 SGHAT, CDR2 FQNNGV. The ends were cut back, 5 bases at V and 3 bases at J, with 13 bases in the middle. The CDR3 has 14 residues. The CDR3 DNA reads as TGTGCCAGCAGCCTAGGGACGGCAAAAGAGACCCAGTACTTC. As protein: CASSLGTAKETQYF.

The genes are TRBV28 and TRBJ1-4; D possibly corresponds to TRBD1 (6 bases). This CDR3 is 13 amino acids long. From germline, CDR1 is MDHEN and CDR2 SYDVKM. V gave up 4 bases and J gave up 10 bases, with 13 bases separating them. In DNA form, the CDR3 reads TGTGCCAGCAGTTCCGGGGGCGCTGGAAAACTGTTTTTT. This codes for CASSSGGAGKLFF.

The V gene is TRBV11-2, the J gene TRBJ2-1; 10 nucleotides line up with TRBD2. Germline trimming cut 2 bases from V and 6 bases from J; bases unmatched to any gene: 4. This CDR3 has 15 residues. Germline V gene lookup returns CDR1 SGHAT and CDR2 FQNNGV. This CDR3 reads CASSLLPSGSNEQFF. The CDR3 nucleotides are TGTGCCAGCAGCTTATTACCTAGCGGGAGCAATGAGCAGTTCTTC.

The V gene is TRBV6-1, the J gene TRBJ2-7, with D hard to call. V was trimmed by 6 bases and J by 3 bases, leaving 12 bases between them. Germline CDR1 and CDR2: MNHNS and SASEGT. This CDR3 spans 13 amino acids. The CDR3 nucleotides read TGTGCCAGCAGATCCCCTCAGCACTACGAGCAGTACTTC. This translates into CASRSPQHYEQYF.

This clone occurred many times. The chain couples TRBV9 to TRBJ1-2; no firm D call. This CDR3 has 13 residues. The V gene lost 0 bases and the J gene lost 2 bases, with 5 bases spanning the gap. The germline CDR1 and CDR2 sequences are SGDLS and YYNGEE. The CDR3 is CASSVVTNYGYTF. The DNA for the CDR3 is TGTGCCAGCAGCGTAGTCACAAACTATGGCTACACCTTC.

By sample share, this clone is medium-sized. The genes are TRBV27 and TRBJ2-7, with D uncertain. V was pared by 1 base and J by 5 bases, with 9 bases between. Germline V gene sequence: CDR1 MNHEY, CDR2 SMNVEV (reference sequence). The CDR3 runs to 13 residues. In DNA form, the CDR3 reads TGTGCCAGCAGTTTATTCGGCAGGAACGAGCAGTACTTC. Amino acids: CASSLFGRNEQYF.

Ten or more counts support this clone. The chain is built from TRBV6-4 and TRBJ2-3; 13 nucleotides align to TRBD2. Trimming at V came to 6 bases and at J to 3 bases, leaving 9 bases not matched to a gene. Germline CDR1 MRHNA, CDR2 SNTAGT. The CDR3 loop spans 17 amino acids. The CDR3 region has the DNA TGTGCCAGCAGCAGACCGACTAGCGGGAGGAAGACAGATACGCAGTATTTT. Translated, it gives CASSRPTSGRKTDTQYF.

This clone was seen once. The rearrangement uses TRBV4-2 and TRBJ2-4; 8 nucleotides match TRBD2. Germline V CDR1 and CDR2: LGHNA, YNFKEQ. The V gene end was trimmed by 4 bases and the J gene end by 8 bases; junction bases not matched to a gene: 22. CDR3 length equals 19 residues. The CDR3 loop is CASSPRRVAGGTWTDIQYF. The CDR3 region has the DNA TGTGCCAGCAGCCCCCGGCGGGTGGCGGGAGGTACGTGGACTGACATTCAGTACTTC.